One sample yielded the 31 T cell receptor beta chains listed below, sequenced in a study of blood T cell repertoires in COVID-19. The repertoire was sequenced with immunoSEQ multiplex PCR; TCRdb's copy has only in-frame clones and lacks some. The sample shows 380,000 or so clones, approximately 91% of them seen only once. The sample taken for sequencing was PBMCs or T cells enriched from blood (not recorded which). The receptors here all came from a woman aged 40-49 years with acute COVID-19.

The V gene is TRBV27, the J gene TRBJ1-1, with TRBD1 as a possible D gene (6 bases). The CDR3 extends over 11 amino acids. Per germline, CDR1 MNHEY and CDR2 SMNVEV (reference sequence). V lost 8 bases to trimming and J lost 11 bases, with 15 bases between them. The CDR3 loop reads CASLAQGLAFF. CDR3 nucleotide sequence: TGTGCCAGCCTCGCACAGGGCTTGGCTTTCTTT.

The V call is TRBV5-5, the J call TRBJ1-2, with 7 nucleotides matching TRBD1. The CDR3 is 14 residues long. Germline CDR1 is SGHKS and CDR2 is YYEKEE (reference sequence). Unmatched junction bases numbered 7, after V lost 4 bases and J lost 4 bases. CDR3 protein: CASSHLGTAYGYTF. The DNA for the CDR3 is TGTGCCAGCAGCCATCTAGGGACAGCCTATGGCTACACCTTC.

The genes are TRBV5-1 and TRBJ1-2; perhaps TRBD1 as D (6 bases). The CDR3 is 14 amino acids. V gave up 2 bases and J gave up 4 bases, with 12 bases separating them. Germline V gene lookup returns CDR1 SGHRS and CDR2 YFSETQ. CDR3 sequence reads: CASSFAGAGYGYTF. The CDR3 DNA reads as TGCGCCAGCAGCTTTGCGGGGGCAGGCTATGGCTACACCTTC.

The rearrangement joins TRBV5-1 to TRBJ2-1; 13 positions agree with TRBD2. Trimming removed 4 bases from V and 8 bases from J; junction bases left unmatched: 9. The germline CDR1 and CDR2 sequences are SGHRS and YFSETQ. The CDR3 loop spans 16 amino acids. In DNA form, the CDR3 reads TGCGCCAGCAGCAAGGGGACTAGCGGGGTCCCCTATGAGCAGTTCTTC. Translation gives CASSKGTSGVPYEQFF.

This clone showed up just once. The chain employs TRBV19 and TRBJ2-2; a weak D match, TRBD1 (6 bases). This CDR3 contains 16 residues. Trimming removed 5 bases at V and 2 bases at J, with 15 bases between. Germline CDR1 LNHDA, CDR2 SQIVND (reference sequence). The CDR3 loop reads CASSRLLGGNTGELFF. The CDR3 DNA reads as TGTGCCAGTAGTCGTCTATTAGGGGGTAACACCGGGGAGCTGTTTTTT.

The chain is built from TRBV13 and TRBJ2-5; TRBD1 aligns across 10 bases. The CDR3 spans 13 residues. V lost 5 bases and J lost 5; bases outside the gene matches: 2. Germline CDR1 and CDR2: PRHDT and FYEKMQ (reference sequence). DNA for the CDR3: TGTGCCAGCAGCAGGACAGGGGGTGAGACCCAGTACTTC. This sequence encodes CASSRTGGETQYF. The full variable domain, rest sourced from reference TRBV13 and TRBJ2-5, is AAGVIQSPRHLIKEKRETATLKCYPIPRHDTVYWYQQGPGQDPQFLISFYEKMQSDKGSIPDRFSAQQFSDYHSELNMSSLELGDSALYFCASSRTGGETQYFGPGTRLLVL.

The gene calls are TRBV5-4 and TRBJ2-5, with TRBD1 identical over 8 bases. CDR3 length equals 19 residues. Germline V gene lookup returns CDR1 SGHNT and CDR2 YYREEE (reference sequence). The junction had 13 bases not matched to a gene; V was cut back by 0 bases and J by 0 bases. CDR3 sequence: CASSLAQDREIEYQETQYF. The CDR3 bases are TGTGCCAGCAGCTTGGCCCAGGACAGGGAGATAGAGTACCAAGAGACCCAGTACTTC.

This chain uses TRBV3-1 (or the pseudogene TRBV3-2) with TRBJ2-3, with 7 bases identical to TRBD2. The CDR3 has 15 residues. J lost 6 bases, V lost 5 bases, and 11 bases had no gene match. Looked up from germline, CDR1 is LGHDT and CDR2 is YNNKEL (reference sequence). CDR3 protein: CASSDTFGGMDTQYF. CDR3 DNA sequence: TGTGCCAGCAGCGACACTTTCGGGGGGATGGATACGCAGTATTTT.

The chain uses TRBV19 and TRBJ2-2; tentatively, D is TRBD1 (8 bases). Trimming removed 4 bases from V and 5 bases from J, with 20 bases in between. The CDR3 runs 17 residues. The germline V gene has CDR1 LNHDA and CDR2 SQIVND (reference sequence). As DNA, the CDR3 is TGTGCCAGTAGTAAGATAAGGACAGGGCGGGGGACCGGGGAGCTGTTTTTT. Translated, it gives CASSKIRTGRGTGELFF. Looking up the rest from reference TRBV19 and TRBJ2-2 gives the full variable domain: DGGITQSPKYLFRKEGQNVTLSCEQNLNHDAMYWYRQDPGQGLRLIYYSQIVNDFQKGDIAEGYSVSREKKESFPLTVTSAQKNPTAFYLCASSKIRTGRGTGELFFGEGSRLTVL.

This chain connects TRBV2 to TRBJ1-5; D unclear. Germline values: CDR1 SNHLY, CDR2 FYNNEI. The V end was cut by 4 bases, the J end by 3 bases, with 13 bases between. The CDR3 sequence is 15 residues long. The CDR3 DNA reads TGTGCCAGCAGTGCGGCTCGGGGAAACAATCAGCCCCAGCATTTT. Amino acids: CASSAARGNNQPQHF.

The chain joins TRBV2 to TRBJ1-2; 7 bases match TRBD1. Germline V gene data show CDR1 as SNHLY and CDR2 as FYNNEI. The J segment lost 4 bases and the V segment lost 5 bases, leaving 16 bases of the junction unmatched. The length of the CDR3 is 17 residues. The CDR3 spells CASSTLKPTTGRYGYTF. DNA for the CDR3: TGTGCCAGCAGTACTCTAAAACCCACGACAGGGCGCTATGGCTACACCTTC.

A single count supports this clone. The genes are TRBV7-2 and TRBJ2-7, with 7 nucleotides matching TRBD2. Unmatched junction bases numbered 6, after V lost 6 bases and J lost 4 bases. The CDR3 contains 13 residues. Germline values: CDR1 SGHTA, CDR2 FQGNSA. The CDR3 nucleotides are TGTGCCAGCAGATATCGGGGGGAATACGAGCAGTACTTC. Protein product: CASRYRGEYEQYF.

This rearrangement joins TRBV29-1 to TRBJ2-1; 8 bases map to TRBD2. CDR1 is SQVTM, CDR2 ANQGSEA, per germline. The CDR3 sequence is 14 residues long. Unmatched junction bases numbered 4, after V lost 6 bases and J lost 0 bases. CDR3 bases: TGCAGCGTCCGGACTAGCACCTCCTACAATGAGCAGTTCTTC. It is translated as CSVRTSTSYNEQFF.

V and J are TRBV7-9 and TRBJ1-4, with D possibly matching TRBD1 (5 bases). With 2 bases removed from V and 8 bases from J, the gap between germline ends came to 12 bases. Germline V gene data show CDR1 as SEHNR and CDR2 as FQNEAQ (reference sequence). The CDR3 has 14 residues. The CDR3 DNA follows: TGTGCCAGCAGCTTACTCAGGGAGGAGGAAAAACTGTTTTTT. This encodes CASSLLREEEKLFF. Full variable domain (missing parts from reference TRBV7-9 and TRBJ1-4): DTGVSQNPRHKITKRGQNVTFRCDPISEHNRLYWYRQTLGQGPEFLTYFQNEAQLEKSRLLSDRFSAERPKGSFSTLEIQRTEQGDSAMYLCASSLLREEEKLFFGSGTQLSVL.

The DNA for the CDR3 is TGTGCCAGCAGTGAAGAGGTGACAGGTACCTACGAGCAGTACTTC. Its translation: CASSEEVTGTYEQYF. The chain uses TRBV2 and TRBJ2-7; tentative D call: TRBD1 (6 bases). The CDR3 is 15 residues long. V lost 1 base and J 2 bases, leaving 12 bases between the germline ends. Germline CDR1 reads SNHLY; CDR2 reads FYNNEI.

This chain's CDR3 is CATSDPRQGFVQYF. Here the CDR3 DNA reads TGTGCCACCAGTGATCCGCGACAGGGTTTTGTGCAGTACTTC. V gene TRBV24-1 combines with J gene TRBJ2-7, with 7 bases aligning to TRBD1. This CDR3 comprises 14 residues. Per germline, CDR1 KGHDR and CDR2 SFDVKD. The J segment lost 9 bases and the V segment lost 3 bases, leaving 10 bases of the junction unmatched.

The chain has TRBV29-1 and TRBJ2-7; 8 nucleotides line up with TRBD1. Trimming at V came to 1 base and at J to 3 bases, leaving 2 bases not matched to a gene. The CDR3 covers 13 residues. Germline CDR1 and CDR2: SQVTM and ANQGSEA. CDR3 region: CSVEAQGDYEQYF. The DNA for the CDR3 is TGCAGCGTTGAAGCACAGGGGGACTACGAGCAGTACTTC.

The chain recombines TRBV11-2 with TRBJ1-2; unclear D gene. The V gene lost 5 bases and the J gene lost 4 bases, with 20 bases spanning the gap. CDR3 length equals 16 residues. CDR1 and CDR2 from the germline V gene are SGHAT and FQNNGV. The DNA of the CDR3 is TGTGCCAGCAGCCCCCTGCGCGGCCTACTCTTCTATGGCTACACCTTC. The encoded protein is CASSPLRGLLFYGYTF.

V is TRBV20-1 and J is TRBJ2-7; possibly TRBD2 for D (6 bases). The CDR3 covers 12 residues. Germline-derived CDR1 and CDR2 are DFQATT and SNEGSKA (reference sequence). Trimming removed 3 bases from V and 7 bases from J, with 13 bases in between. CDR3 coding DNA: TGCAGTGCTAGTCAGAACCGGGGGGAGCAGTACTTC. It encodes CSASQNRGEQYF.

The V and J genes are TRBV2 and TRBJ1-4; 8 nucleotides align to TRBD1. V gave up 9 bases and J gave up 8 bases; unmatched junction bases: 11. From germline, CDR1 is SNHLY and CDR2 FYNNEI. The CDR3 has 14 amino acids. CDR3: CASEGGTGHEKLFF. For the CDR3, the DNA is TGTGCCAGTGAGGGCGGGACAGGTCACGAAAAACTGTTTTTT.

V is TRBV6-1 and J is TRBJ1-1, with D hard to call. Germline CDR1 reads MNHNS; CDR2 reads SASEGT. Trimming took off 2 bases at V and 4 bases at J, with 11 bases between the two ends. This CDR3 is 14 amino acids long. The CDR3: CASSETQISTEAFF. In nucleotides, the CDR3 is TGTGCCAGCAGTGAAACCCAAATTAGCACTGAAGCTTTCTTT.

The chain is built from TRBV5-5 and TRBJ1-2, with D perhaps TRBD1 (6 bases). CDR3 length: 18 residues. Deletions cut 3 bases from V and 4 bases from J, with 25 bases between. In germline, CDR1 is SGHKS, CDR2 YYEKEE (reference sequence). For the CDR3, the DNA is TGTGCCAGCAGCTCGGGGGGGGCAGCCCCAGGAGTCGGCTATGGCTACACCTTC. Protein sequence: CASSSGGAAPGVGYGYTF. Together with reference TRBV5-5 and TRBJ1-2, the CDR3 gives the full variable domain: DAGVTQSPTHLIKTRGQQVTLRCSPISGHKSVSWYQQVLGQGPQFIFQYYEKEERGRGNFPDRFSARQFPNYSSELNVNALLLGDSALYLCASSSGGAAPGVGYGYTFGSGTRLTVV.

The V and J genes are TRBV6-1 and TRBJ1-4; D is perhaps TRBD1 (5 bases). The CDR3 consists of 17 residues. Trimming left V 1 base short and J 5 bases short, with 17 bases between. Germline V lookup: CDR1 MNHNS, CDR2 SASEGT. The CDR3 spells CASSEVRTPDTNEKLFF. CDR3 in DNA: TGTGCCAGCAGTGAAGTTAGGACACCGGACACGAATGAAAAACTGTTTTTT.

The genes are TRBV2 and TRBJ1-2; 10 bases are a match to TRBD1. V gave up 7 bases and J gave up 5 bases; unmatched junction bases: 4. CDR3 length: 13 residues. From germline, CDR1 is SNHLY and CDR2 FYNNEI. CDR3 in DNA: TGTGCCAGCAACTCGGGACAGGGGTATGGCTACACCTTC. Its translation is CASNSGQGYGYTF.

This chain links TRBV4-1 with TRBJ1-1, with a possible D match to TRBD1 (6 bases). Looked up from germline, CDR1 is MGHRA and CDR2 is YSYEKL. V lost 3 bases and J 5 bases, leaving 13 bases between the germline ends. This CDR3 has 14 residues. The CDR3 spells CASSQSQGRTEAFF. The CDR3, as DNA: TGCGCCAGCAGCCAGTCACAGGGAAGGACTGAAGCTTTCTTT.

The chain couples TRBV9 to TRBJ1-2; a weak D match, TRBD1 (5 bases). Looked up from germline, CDR1 is SGDLS and CDR2 is YYNGEE. V was clipped by 3 bases and J by 6 bases, with 15 bases between them. This CDR3 comprises 14 residues. This CDR3 reads CASSGHRTRNGYTF. CDR3 in DNA: TGTGCCAGCAGCGGGCACAGGACCAGGAATGGCTACACCTTC.

The V and J genes are TRBV19 and TRBJ2-2; a weak D match, TRBD2 (5 bases). CDR1 is LNHDA and CDR2 is SQIVND in the germline V gene (reference sequence). This CDR3 is 13 amino acids long. V lost 10 bases and J 6 bases, leaving 15 bases between the germline ends. The CDR3: CATRPTRAGELFF. DNA for the CDR3: TGTGCCACCCGACCTACTAGGGCCGGGGAGCTGTTTTTT.

The CDR3 DNA sequence: TGTGCCAGCTCACCGACGGACAGGGCCTCCTACGAGCAGTACTTC. It codes for CASSPTDRASYEQYF. This chain joins TRBV18 and TRBJ2-7, with 8 bases identical to TRBD1. This CDR3 region has 15 residues. Unmatched junction bases numbered 4, after V lost 3 bases and J lost 0 bases. Germline CDR1 KGHSH, CDR2 LQKENI. The variable domain in full, completed from reference TRBV18 and TRBJ2-7, reads NAGVMQNPRHLVRRRGQEARLRCSPMKGHSHVYWYRQLPEEGLKFMVYLQKENIIDESGMPKERFSAEFPKEGPSILRIQQVVRGDSAAYFCASSPTDRASYEQYFGPGTRLTVT.

CDR3 DNA sequence: TGTGCCAGCAGCCCGGACAGGACACGTGAAGCTTTCTTT. Protein: CASSPDRTREAFF. This rearrangement joins TRBV2 to TRBJ1-1, with 7 bases that match TRBD1. The CDR3 has 13 amino acids. V lost 6 bases to trimming and J lost 7 bases; unmatched junction nucleotides: 8. In germline, CDR1 is SNHLY, CDR2 FYNNEI. Drawing the rest from reference TRBV2 and TRBJ1-1, the complete variable domain is EPEVTQTPSHQVTQMGQEVILRCVPISNHLYFYWYRQILGQKVEFLVSFYNNEISEKSEIFDDQFSVERPDGSNFTLKIRSTKLEDSAMYFCASSPDRTREAFFGQGTRLTVV.

The chain carries TRBV7-9 and TRBJ2-7; 12 bases fit TRBD1. The germline V gene has CDR1 SEHNR and CDR2 FQNEAQ (reference sequence). V was pared by 5 bases and J by 6 bases, with 8 bases of the junction left unmatched. The CDR3 covers 15 residues. The CDR3 nucleotides are TGTGCCAGCAGCCACTCCGGGACAGGGGGCGCCGAGCAGTACTTC. As protein: CASSHSGTGGAEQYF.

This CDR3 reads CASSARDRGPGELFF. In nucleotides, the CDR3 is TGTGCCAGCAGCGCCCGGGACAGGGGGCCCGGGGAGCTGTTTTTT. The J gene is TRBJ2-2, the V gene TRBV9, with 12 bases that match TRBD1. The CDR3 consists of 15 residues. The germline V gene has CDR1 SGDLS and CDR2 YYNGEE. Germline trimming cut 3 bases from V and 6 bases from J; bases unmatched to any gene: 3.